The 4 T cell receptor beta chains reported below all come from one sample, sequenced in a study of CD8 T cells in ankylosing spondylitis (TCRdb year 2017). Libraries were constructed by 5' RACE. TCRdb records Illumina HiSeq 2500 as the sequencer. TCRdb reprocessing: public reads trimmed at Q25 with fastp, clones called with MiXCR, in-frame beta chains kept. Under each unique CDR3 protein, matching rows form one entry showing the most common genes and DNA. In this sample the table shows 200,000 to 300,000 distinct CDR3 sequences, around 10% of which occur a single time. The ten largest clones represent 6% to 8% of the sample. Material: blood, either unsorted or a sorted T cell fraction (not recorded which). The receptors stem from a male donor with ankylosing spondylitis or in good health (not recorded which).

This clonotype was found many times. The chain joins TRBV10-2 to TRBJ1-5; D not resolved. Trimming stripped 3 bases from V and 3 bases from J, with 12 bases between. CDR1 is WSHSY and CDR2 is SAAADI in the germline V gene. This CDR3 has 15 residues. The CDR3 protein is CASSDGPASNQPQHF. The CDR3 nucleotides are TGCGCCAGCAGTGACGGGCCTGCCTCCAATCAGCCCCAGCATTTT.

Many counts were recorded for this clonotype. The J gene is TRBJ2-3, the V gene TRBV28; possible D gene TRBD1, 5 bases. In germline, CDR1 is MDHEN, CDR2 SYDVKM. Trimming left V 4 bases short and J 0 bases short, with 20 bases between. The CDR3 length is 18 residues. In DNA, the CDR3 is TGTGCCAGCAGTTCCTCTCCGTGGACACGGAAAAGCACAGATACGCAGTATTTT. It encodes CASSSSPWTRKSTDTQYF.

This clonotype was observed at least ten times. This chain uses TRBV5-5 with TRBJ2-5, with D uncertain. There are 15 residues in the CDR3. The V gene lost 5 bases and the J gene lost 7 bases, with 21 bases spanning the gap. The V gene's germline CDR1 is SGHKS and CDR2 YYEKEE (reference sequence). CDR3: CASSLGSDPNLTQYF. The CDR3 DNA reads TGTGCCAGCAGTCTGGGTAGTGATCCCAACCTGACCCAGTACTTC. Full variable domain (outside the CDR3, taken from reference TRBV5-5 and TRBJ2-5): DAGVTQSPTHLIKTRGQQVTLRCSPISGHKSVSWYQQVLGQGPQFIFQYYEKEERGRGNFPDRFSARQFPNYSSELNVNALLLGDSALYLCASSLGSDPNLTQYFGPGTRLLVL.

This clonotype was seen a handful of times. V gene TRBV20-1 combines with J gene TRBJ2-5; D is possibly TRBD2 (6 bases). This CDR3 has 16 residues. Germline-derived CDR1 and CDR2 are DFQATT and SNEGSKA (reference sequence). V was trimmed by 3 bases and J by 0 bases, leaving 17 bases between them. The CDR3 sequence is CSARSEAGSYQETQYF. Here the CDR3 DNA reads TGCAGTGCTAGGAGCGAAGCGGGCTCTTACCAAGAGACCCAGTACTTC.